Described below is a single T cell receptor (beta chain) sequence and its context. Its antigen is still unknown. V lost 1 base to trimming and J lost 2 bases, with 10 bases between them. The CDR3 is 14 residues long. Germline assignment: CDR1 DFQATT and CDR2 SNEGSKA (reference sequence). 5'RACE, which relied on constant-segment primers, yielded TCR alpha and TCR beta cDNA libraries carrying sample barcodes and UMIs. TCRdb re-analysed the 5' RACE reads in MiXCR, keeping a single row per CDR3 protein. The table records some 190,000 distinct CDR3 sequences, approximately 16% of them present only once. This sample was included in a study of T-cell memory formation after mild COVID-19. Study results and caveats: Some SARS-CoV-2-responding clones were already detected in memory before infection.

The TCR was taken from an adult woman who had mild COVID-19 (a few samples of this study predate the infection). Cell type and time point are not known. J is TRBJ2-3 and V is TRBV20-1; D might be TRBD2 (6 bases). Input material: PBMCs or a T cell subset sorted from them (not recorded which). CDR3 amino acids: CSARGGTDTDTQYF. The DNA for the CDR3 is TGCAGTGCTAGAGGCGGGACCGACACAGATACGCAGTATTTT.